Listed below are T cell receptor beta chains from one sample, sequenced in a study of response to subunit inactivated influenza vaccine. TCRdb reprocessed the RT-PCR reads via MiXCR and lists one record per CDR3 protein. The sample shows about 500,000 distinct CDR3 sequences, 16% of them seen only once. The sample consisted of CD4+ T cells sorted from PBMCs, taken less than 30 months after vaccination. The receptors come from a man aged 45-69 years who received an inactivated influenza vaccine. CDR3s include the opening cysteine and the closing phenylalanine or tryptophan. The D gene is left open where the match is weak. Rows may omit the clone size; those that give it use once, few, many or a size class.

NA | TRBJ1-1 | NA | TRBV12-3/TRBV12-4 | CASSPSDSFTEAFF | TGTGCCAGCAGCCCATCTGACAGCTTCACTGAAGCTTTCTTT
NA | TRBJ2-1 | NA | TRBV10-3 | CAISESGLATEQFF | TGTGCCATCAGTGAGTCGGGGTTAGCGACTGAGCAGTTCTTC
few | TRBJ2-7 | NA | TRBV28 | CAILDGSSYEQYF | TGTGCCATCCTGGACGGTAGCTCCTACGAGCAGTACTTC
NA | TRBJ2-2 | NA | TRBV13 | CASNRDSANTGELFF | TGTGCCAGCAACCGGGACTCCGCGAACACCGGGGAGCTGTTTTTT
NA | TRBJ1-2 | NA | TRBV18 | CASSPSGLASNYGYTF | TGTGCCAGCTCACCATCTGGACTGGCATCTAACTATGGCTACACCTTC
NA | TRBJ1-2 | TRBD1 | TRBV12-3/TRBV12-4 | CASSFVTGGSAGYTF | TGTGCCAGCAGTTTTGTGACAGGGGGCTCGGCTGGCTACACCTTC
NA | TRBJ2-7 | TRBD1 | TRBV10-3 | CAIRDRVYEQYF | TGTGCCATCAGGGACAGGGTCTACGAGCAGTACTTC
NA | TRBJ1-2 | TRBD1 | TRBV3-1 | CASSPAPGQGITNYGYTF | TGTGCCAGCAGCCCCGCGCCGGGACAGGGAATTACTAACTATGGCTACACCTTC
NA | TRBJ1-6 | NA | TRBV12-3/TRBV12-4 | CASSQQAAGDSPLYF | TGTGCCAGCAGTCAACAGGCCGCTGGGGATTCACCCCTCTACTTT
many | TRBJ2-5 | NA | TRBV6-5 | CASSYSRRGETQYF | TGTGCCAGCAGTTACTCGAGGAGGGGAGAGACCCAGTACTTC
NA | TRBJ2-1 | TRBD2 | TRBV9 | CASSVGSSGRGNEQFF | TGTGCCAGCAGCGTAGGATCTAGCGGGAGGGGAAATGAGCAGTTCTTC
few | TRBJ2-2 | NA | TRBV5-1 | CASRMGGTANTGELFF | TGCGCCAGCAGAATGGGGGGAACAGCGAACACCGGGGAGCTGTTTTTT
few | TRBJ2-1 | NA | TRBV7-2 | CASSLAFRANEQFF | TGTGCCAGCAGCTTAGCGTTTCGAGCAAATGAGCAGTTCTTC
few | TRBJ2-7 | TRBD1 | TRBV7-2 | CASSLRGQGHYEQYF | TGTGCCAGCAGCTTACGTGGACAGGGGCACTACGAGCAGTACTTC
NA | TRBJ2-3 | NA | TRBV7-2 | CASSLARGGIRDTQYF | TGTGCCAGCAGCTTAGCGCGAGGAGGAATCCGTGATACGCAGTATTTT
few | TRBJ1-2 | NA | TRBV7-2 | CASSFLGRNGYTF | TGTGCCAGCAGCTTTCTAGGGAGGAATGGCTACACCTTC
few | TRBJ2-5 | NA | TRBV28 | CASSLFGGEAQYF | TGTGCCAGCAGTTTATTTGGCGGGGAGGCCCAGTACTTC
many | TRBJ2-1 | NA | TRBV7-8 | CASSLRGMGNEQFF | TGTGCCAGCAGCTTACGCGGGATGGGCAATGAGCAGTTCTTC
many | TRBJ2-1 | TRBD2 | TRBV7-3 | CASSKGAGVKRNEQFF | TGTGCCAGCAGCAAGGGAGCGGGAGTGAAGAGAAATGAGCAGTTCTTC
NA | TRBJ2-7 | TRBD2 | TRBV4-2 | CASSQDISRTSSF | TGTGCCAGCAGCCAAGATATTTCGCGGACTAGCTCCTTC
few | TRBJ1-4 | TRBD1 | TRBV5-1 | CASSLVPDRGTSNEKLFF | TGCGCCAGCAGCTTGGTTCCGGACAGGGGTACCTCTAATGAAAAACTGTTTTTT